This T cell receptor (beta chain) was observed in a study of OX40 agonist ivuxolimab in advanced cancers. Some clones are missing from TCRdb's copy, which holds only in-frame ones; the method was immunoSEQ multiplex PCR. The sample carries 35,000 to 40,000 clones, around 82% recorded once. This sample comprised CD4+ or CD8+ T cells sorted from blood, obtained in a trial of the OX40 agonist ivuxolimab. This clonotype was sampled from an adult with an advanced solid tumor such as melanoma, head and neck, liver or kidney cancer.

CDR3 amino acids: CASSRGGSYNEQFF. CDR3 bases: TGTGCCAGCAGCCGCGGGGGTTCCTACAATGAGCAGTTCTTC. The chain uses TRBV11-2 and TRBJ2-1; 7 bases fit TRBD2. This CDR3 contains 14 residues. Germline lookup yields CDR1 SGHAT and CDR2 FQNNGV. V lost 5 bases to trimming and J lost 1 base; unmatched junction nucleotides: 2.